This TCR beta chain is from a study of blood T cell repertoires in COVID-19. About the study: The cDNA or gDNA used as material had been derived from T cells, B-cell-depleted T cells, or PBMCs.

V gave up 4 bases and J gave up 6 bases; unmatched junction bases: 8. Germline V gene lookup returns CDR1 SGHDT and CDR2 YYEEEE. This CDR3 comprises 15 residues. Recruitment covered under 25 US areas and drew participants whose ages spanned about 18 to 100 years. In the original processing: Amplification from reference gene primers served as the basis for estimated nucleated cell counts. Measured with immunoSEQ multiplex PCR; TCRdb has only the in-frame clones, and not every one. V and J calls and clone size are given by that table; D and trimming were obtained from the DNA. Among hundreds of thousands of clones listed, about 82% were seen once.

This clonotype was sampled from a woman between 50 and 59 years old who had recovered from COVID-19. V is TRBV5-6 and J is TRBJ2-1; 9 bases line up with TRBD1. The sequenced sample was PBMCs or T cells enriched from blood (not recorded which). The CDR3, as DNA: TGTGCCAGCAGCCGGACAGGGGTCGGTGGCAATGAGCAGTTCTTC. It translates to CASSRTGVGGNEQFF.